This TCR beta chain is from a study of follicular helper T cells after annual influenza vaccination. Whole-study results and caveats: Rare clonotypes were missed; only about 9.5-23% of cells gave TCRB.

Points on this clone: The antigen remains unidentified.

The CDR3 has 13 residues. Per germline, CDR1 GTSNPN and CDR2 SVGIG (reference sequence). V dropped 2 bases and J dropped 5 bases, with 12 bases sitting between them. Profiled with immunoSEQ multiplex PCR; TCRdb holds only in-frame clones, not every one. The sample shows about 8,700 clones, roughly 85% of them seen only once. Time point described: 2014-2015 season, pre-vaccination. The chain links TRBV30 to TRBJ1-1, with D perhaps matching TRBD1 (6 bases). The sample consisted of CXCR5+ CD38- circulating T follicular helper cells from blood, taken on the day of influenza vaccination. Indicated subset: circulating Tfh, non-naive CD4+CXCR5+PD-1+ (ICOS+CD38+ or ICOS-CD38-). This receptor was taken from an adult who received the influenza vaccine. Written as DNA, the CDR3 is TGTGCCTGGAGTAAAGGGGGGAGGACTGAAGCTTTCTTT. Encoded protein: CAWSKGGRTEAFF.